Below are 17 T cell receptor beta chains sequenced from a single sample in a study of T-cell memory formation after mild COVID-19. TCRdb analysed the 5' RACE reads with MiXCR anew, one entry per CDR3 protein. The table lists roughly 170,000 distinct CDR3 sequences, about a fifth of them singletons. The sequencing input was PBMCs or a T cell subset sorted from them (not recorded which). These receptors were obtained from an adult woman who had mild COVID-19 (a few samples of this study predate the infection). Cell type and time point are not known.

This clonotype has just a few counts. Here the CDR3 reads CASSPPLGGKFF. The CDR3 DNA sequence: TGTGCCAGCAGCCCCCCCTTGGGGGGTAAGTTCTTC. The genes are TRBV7-9 and TRBJ2-1, with a possible D match to TRBD2 (6 bases). Trimming stripped 5 bases from V and 14 bases from J, with 16 bases between. CDR3 length equals 12 residues. The germline CDR1 and CDR2 sequences are SEHNR and FQNEAQ (reference sequence). Drawing the rest from reference TRBV7-9 and TRBJ2-1, the complete variable domain is DTGVSQNPRHKITKRGQNVTFRCDPISEHNRLYWYRQTLGQGPEFLTYFQNEAQLEKSRLLSDRFSAERPKGSFSTLEIQRTEQGDSAMYLCASSPPLGGKFFGPGTRLTVL.

This clonotype has a count of ten or more. The genes are TRBV5-6 and TRBJ2-3, with no clear D. Germline V gene sequence: CDR1 SGHDT, CDR2 YYEEEE. V was cut by 0 bases and J by 0 bases, with 11 bases left in between. The CDR3 covers 16 residues. The CDR3 is CASSLEVVLSTDTQYF. Written as DNA, the CDR3 is TGTGCCAGCAGCTTGGAGGTTGTGCTTAGCACAGATACGCAGTATTTT. Variable domain in full (rest from reference TRBV5-6 and TRBJ2-3): DAGVTQSPTHLIKTRGQQVTLRCSPKSGHDTVSWYQQALGQGPQFIFQYYEEEERQRGNFPDRFSGHQFPNYSSELNVNALLLGDSALYLCASSLEVVLSTDTQYFGPGTRLTVL.

The chain has TRBV13 and TRBJ1-5; tentatively, D is TRBD1 (6 bases). Per the germline V gene, CDR1 is PRHDT and CDR2 is FYEKMQ (reference sequence). This CDR3 has 18 residues. V shed 3 bases and J shed 3 bases, with 21 bases lying between them. This CDR3 reads CASSFREATRGTNQPQHF. CDR3 sequence (DNA): TGTGCCAGCAGCTTTAGAGAGGCTACAAGGGGGACCAATCAGCCCCAGCATTTT. Full variable domain (rest looked up from reference TRBV13 and TRBJ1-5): AAGVIQSPRHLIKEKRETATLKCYPIPRHDTVYWYQQGPGQDPQFLISFYEKMQSDKGSIPDRFSAQQFSDYHSELNMSSLELGDSALYFCASSFREATRGTNQPQHFGDGTRLSIL.

This clonotype was seen only a few times. The J gene is TRBJ2-5, the V gene TRBV20-1, with D unresolved. This CDR3 contains 14 residues. Deletions cut 0 bases from V and 5 bases from J, with 13 bases between. Looked up from germline, CDR1 is DFQATT and CDR2 is SNEGSKA (reference sequence). This CDR3 is CSARDRSGGETQYF. Here the CDR3 DNA reads TGCAGTGCTAGAGATCGCTCGGGTGGGGAGACCCAGTACTTC.

The chain recombines TRBV7-3 with TRBJ1-1; 7 bases are a match to TRBD1. V gave up 1 base and J gave up 8 bases; unmatched junction bases: 22. Germline V CDR1 and CDR2: SGHTA, FQGTGA. The CDR3 totals 19 residues. The CDR3 loop is CASSLKGVDLRGVGSEAFF. The CDR3 nucleotides read TGTGCCAGCAGCTTAAAGGGTGTGGACCTCAGGGGGGTGGGCTCCGAAGCTTTCTTT.

A few counts support this clonotype. The chain employs TRBV20-1 and TRBJ1-4, with 7 bases aligning to TRBD1. V trimming: 0 bases; J trimming: 3 bases; junction bases outside the gene matches: 7. CDR1 and CDR2 from the germline V gene are DFQATT and SNEGSKA (reference sequence). The CDR3 loop spans 16 amino acids. The CDR3 region has the DNA TGCAGTGCTAGAGACAGAGAGGGGGCTGCTAATGAAAAACTGTTTTTT. Translating it yields CSARDREGAANEKLFF.

This clonotype was recorded a few times. This chain connects TRBV29-1 to TRBJ1-5; TRBD1 might be the D (6 bases). Trimming left V 3 bases short and J 2 bases short, with 14 bases between. The CDR3 extends over 15 amino acids. Germline V gives CDR1 SQVTM, CDR2 ANQGSEA. CDR3 in amino acids: CSVDHRVHGNQPQHF. The CDR3 DNA sequence: TGCAGCGTTGACCACAGGGTACACGGCAATCAGCCCCAGCATTTT.

This clonotype was seen a handful of times. The chain recombines TRBV4-3 with TRBJ1-4; D is undetermined. Germline CDR1 is LGHNA and CDR2 is YSLEER. Trimming took off 1 base at V and 8 bases at J, with 11 bases between the two ends. This CDR3 is built from 14 residues. The CDR3 sequence is CASSQVRHGEKLFF. The CDR3 coding sequence is TGCGCCAGCAGCCAAGTTCGGCACGGAGAAAAACTGTTTTTT.

This rearrangement joins TRBV29-1 to TRBJ2-5; D is uncertain. Trimming took 5 bases from V and 5 from J, leaving 12 bases between them. This CDR3 has 12 amino acids. Germline CDR1 SQVTM, CDR2 ANQGSEA. Written as DNA, the CDR3 is TGCAGCGTTAAGCCGGAGTGGGAGACCCAGTACTTC. Encoded protein: CSVKPEWETQYF.

This clonotype was seen a handful of times. The rearrangement uses TRBV21-1 and TRBJ2-5; the DNA was not compared with TRBD1, the D call given in the table. TRBV21-1 is a pseudogene segment. The CDR3 runs 16 residues. This CDR3 reads CASSRETRVRGETQYF. The CDR3 DNA sequence: TGTGCCAGCAGCAGGGAAACCAGGGTACGCGGAGAGACCCAGTACTTC.

This clonotype showed up just a few times. This chain uses TRBV4-3 with TRBJ2-7; maybe TRBD2 (5 bases). The V end was cut by 0 bases, the J end by 0 bases, with 12 bases between. The CDR3 sequence is 16 residues long. Per the germline V gene, CDR1 is LGHNA and CDR2 is YSLEER. The CDR3 sequence: CASSQESSPRSYEQYF. The DNA of the CDR3 is TGCGCCAGCAGCCAAGAGTCTAGCCCCCGCTCCTACGAGCAGTACTTC.

Notes on this clonotype: Possible read error: a much larger clone is one base away. This chain joins TRBV9 and TRBJ2-7; 9 nucleotides line up with TRBD1. With V trimmed by 4 bases and J by 1 base, 3 bases remained unmatched. The CDR3 spans 14 residues. The V gene's germline CDR1 is SGDLS and CDR2 YYNGEE. The CDR3 DNA sequence: TGTGCCAGCAGCATCGGGACAGGGTCCTACGAGCAGTACTTC. Translation: CASSIGTGSYEQYF.

The rearrangement uses TRBV3-1 and TRBJ2-3; D possibly corresponds to TRBD2 (6 bases). CDR3 length equals 16 residues. Per germline, CDR1 LGHDT and CDR2 YNNKEL (reference sequence). Trimming took 0 bases from V and 2 from J, leaving 12 bases between them. The CDR3 sequence is CASSQDPGGVTDTQYF. The CDR3 DNA follows: TGTGCCAGCAGCCAAGATCCCGGCGGGGTCACAGATACGCAGTATTTT.

This clonotype occurred a few times. The rearrangement links TRBV11-2 to TRBJ2-6; 10 bases fit TRBD1. The CDR3 contains 20 residues. Germline V gene sequence: CDR1 SGHAT, CDR2 FQNNGV. After removal of 5 bases from V and 0 bases from J, the junction contained 13 bases not matched to a gene. The CDR3 DNA follows: TGTGCCAGCAGCCCAAGGGGCCCGGGACAGGGGATCTCTGGGGCCAACGTCCTGACTTTC. Amino acid sequence: CASSPRGPGQGISGANVLTF.

J is TRBJ2-1 and V is TRBV12-3 or TRBV12-4; a possible D gene is TRBD2 (5 bases). CDR3 length equals 15 residues. Between the trimmed V and J ends, which lost 10 bases and 4 bases, there was a span of 20 bases. In nucleotides, the CDR3 is TGTGCCACCCTCCCCGGGAACCGGATATACAATGAGCAGTTCTTC. Its protein product is CATLPGNRIYNEQFF.

V and J are TRBV6-5 and TRBJ2-1, with a possible D match to TRBD1 (6 bases). The CDR3 runs 14 residues. V was shortened by 1 base and J by 8 bases, with 12 bases between the two germline ends. The V gene's germline CDR1 is MNHEY and CDR2 SVGAGI. This chain's CDR3 is CASSYLQGTDEQFF. DNA for the CDR3: TGTGCCAGCAGTTACTTACAGGGTACAGATGAGCAGTTCTTC.

V usage is TRBV20-1 and J usage is TRBJ1-6; D uncertain. CDR3 size: 15 residues. The V gene lost 1 base and the J gene lost 5 bases, with 12 bases spanning the gap. Germline lookup yields CDR1 DFQATT and CDR2 SNEGSKA (reference sequence). The CDR3 DNA follows: TGCAGTGCTAGAGGAGCGCAGGCGGATAATTCACCCCTCCACTTT. Protein product: CSARGAQADNSPLHF.